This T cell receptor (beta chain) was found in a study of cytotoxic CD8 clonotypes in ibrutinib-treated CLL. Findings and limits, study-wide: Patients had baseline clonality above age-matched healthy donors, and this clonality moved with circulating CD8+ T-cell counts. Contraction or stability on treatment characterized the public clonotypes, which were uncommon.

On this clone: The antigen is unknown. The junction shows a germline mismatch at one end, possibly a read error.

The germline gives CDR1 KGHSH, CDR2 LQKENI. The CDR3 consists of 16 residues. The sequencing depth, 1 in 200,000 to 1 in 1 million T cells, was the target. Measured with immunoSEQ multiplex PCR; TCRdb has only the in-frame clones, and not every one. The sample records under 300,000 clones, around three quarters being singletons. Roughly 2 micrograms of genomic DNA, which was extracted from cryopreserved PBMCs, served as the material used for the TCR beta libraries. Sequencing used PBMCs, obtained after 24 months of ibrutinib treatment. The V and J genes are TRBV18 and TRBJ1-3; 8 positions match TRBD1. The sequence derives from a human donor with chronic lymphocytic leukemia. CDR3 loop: CASTPTRTGTGNTIYF. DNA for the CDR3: TGTGCCAGCACACCGACTCGGACAGGGACTGGAAACACCATATATTTT.